This T cell receptor (beta chain) was sequenced during a study of blood T cell repertoires in COVID-19. Study-wide context: COVID-19 samples collected from the United States, Italy and Spain covered acute and convalescent phases.

Repertoires were generated with immunoSEQ multiplex PCR, while TCRdb's copy carries only in-frame clones and drops some. In the table there are 110,000 to 150,000 clones, 82% of which are singletons. The CDR3 is 11 residues long. The germline V gene encodes CDR1 MNHEY and CDR2 SVGAGI. V lost 6 bases and J lost 3, with 5 bases in between. The clonotype originates from a woman older than 75 with acute or convalescent COVID-19. The sequencing sample was made of peripheral blood. The rearrangement links TRBV6-5 to TRBJ1-1; D unresolved. CDR3 protein: CASRRDTEAFF. The CDR3 DNA sequence: TGTGCCAGCAGGAGGGACACTGAAGCTTTCTTT.